The rows below give T cell receptor beta chains drawn from one sample of a study of T cell clones after liver transplantation. Clones were read by immunoSEQ multiplex PCR, and TCRdb kept only the in-frame ones, dropping some. The sample has around 100,000 clones, around 84% seen once; the top ten hold approximately 2.9%. Sequenced material: CD4+ T cells from blood, taken around 4 years after liver transplant. The receptors originated from a human patient who received a liver transplant. Among the T cells, some may be from the graft donor. Each CDR3 is given with its conserved first and last residue. A D gene is named only where the DNA matches it firmly. Size tells how often a clone was seen (once, few, many) or the class of an expanded clone, and some rows leave it out.

D gene: .; J gene: TRBJ2-7; CDR3 length: 12; V gene: TRBV18; clone size: .; CDR3 protein: CASSPDLLGQYF; CDR3 DNA: TGTGCCAGCTCACCCGACCTTTTAGGGCAGTACTTC
D gene: TRBD2; J gene: TRBJ2-1; CDR3 length: 15; V gene: TRBV18; clone size: once; CDR3 protein: CASSPPGGSYNEQFF; CDR3 DNA: TGTGCCAGCTCACCACCGGGGGGGTCCTACAATGAGCAGTTCTTC
D gene: TRBD1; J gene: TRBJ1-1; CDR3 length: 15; V gene: TRBV29-1; clone size: .; CDR3 protein: CSVPGQGKIGAEAFF; CDR3 DNA: TGCAGCGTTCCGGGACAGGGTAAAATCGGAGCTGAAGCTTTCTTT
D gene: TRBD1; J gene: TRBJ2-4; CDR3 length: 12; V gene: TRBV28; clone size: few; CDR3 protein: CASTRDSLSQYF; CDR3 DNA: TGTGCCAGCACTCGGGACAGTTTATCTCAGTACTTC
D gene: TRBD2; J gene: TRBJ2-1; CDR3 length: 15; V gene: TRBV6-5; clone size: .; CDR3 protein: CASSGTSGVRHEQFF; CDR3 DNA: TGTGCCAGCAGTGGGACTAGCGGGGTTAGGCATGAGCAGTTCTTC
D gene: .; J gene: TRBJ2-2; CDR3 length: 15; V gene: TRBV6-1; clone size: .; CDR3 protein: CASRTVGGGTGELFF; CDR3 DNA: TGTGCCAGCAGGACGGTTGGAGGGGGTACCGGGGAGCTGTTTTTT
D gene: .; J gene: TRBJ1-5; CDR3 length: 15; V gene: TRBV6-5; clone size: .; CDR3 protein: CASRGAGFVGQPQHF; CDR3 DNA: TGTGCCAGCAGGGGTGCAGGGTTCGTCGGTCAGCCCCAGCATTTT
D gene: .; J gene: TRBJ2-4; CDR3 length: 12; V gene: TRBV7-6; clone size: .; CDR3 protein: CASSLPGNIQYF; CDR3 DNA: TGTGCCAGCAGCTTACCGGGTAACATTCAGTACTTC
D gene: TRBD1; J gene: TRBJ2-2; CDR3 length: 18; V gene: TRBV29-1; clone size: .; CDR3 protein: CSAGPGTGGASVSGELFF; CDR3 DNA: TGCAGCGCCGGTCCCGGGACAGGGGGCGCGTCGGTGTCCGGGGAGCTGTTTTTT
D gene: TRBD2; J gene: TRBJ2-3; CDR3 length: 15; V gene: TRBV28; clone size: .; CDR3 protein: CASSPGLAGTDTQYF; CDR3 DNA: TGTGCCAGCAGTCCCGGACTAGCCGGCACAGATACGCAGTATTTT
D gene: TRBD2; J gene: TRBJ2-7; CDR3 length: 14; V gene: TRBV19; clone size: .; CDR3 protein: CAGIGASGHYEQYF; CDR3 DNA: TGTGCCGGCATTGGGGCTAGCGGGCACTACGAGCAGTACTTC
D gene: .; J gene: TRBJ1-2; CDR3 length: 13; V gene: TRBV29-1; clone size: .; CDR3 protein: CSGDCPKHYGYTF; CDR3 DNA: TGCAGCGGAGACTGTCCCAAGCATTATGGCTACACCTTC
D gene: .; J gene: TRBJ2-3; CDR3 length: 16; V gene: TRBV23-1; clone size: .; CDR3 protein: CASSQWKAQRTDTQYF; CDR3 DNA: TGCGCCAGCAGTCAATGGAAGGCACAGCGCACAGATACGCAGTATTTT
D gene: .; J gene: TRBJ1-6; CDR3 length: 13; V gene: TRBV6-6; clone size: .; CDR3 protein: CASSPPDSLGLHF; CDR3 DNA: TGTGCCAGCAGTCCTCCAGACAGTCTGGGCCTCCACTTT
D gene: TRBD1; J gene: TRBJ1-4; CDR3 length: 14; V gene: TRBV18; clone size: once; CDR3 protein: CASSPSTGGEKLFF; CDR3 DNA: TGTGCCAGCTCACCCTCGACAGGGGGTGAAAAACTGTTTTTT
D gene: .; J gene: TRBJ2-5; CDR3 length: 14; V gene: TRBV5-4; clone size: .; CDR3 protein: CASSFGVDQETQYF; CDR3 DNA: TGTGCCAGCAGCTTCGGGGTTGATCAAGAGACCCAGTACTTC
D gene: TRBD1; J gene: TRBJ1-2; CDR3 length: 15; V gene: TRBV19; clone size: .; CDR3 protein: CASSIFGRGLGGYTF; CDR3 DNA: TGTGCCAGTAGTATATTTGGCAGGGGGCTGGGTGGCTACACCTTC
D gene: .; J gene: TRBJ1-4; CDR3 length: 13; V gene: TRBV29-1; clone size: .; CDR3 protein: CSARVDPNEKLFF; CDR3 DNA: TGCAGCGCTCGCGTGGATCCTAATGAAAAACTGTTTTTT
D gene: TRBD1; J gene: TRBJ1-5; CDR3 length: 13; V gene: TRBV19; clone size: .; CDR3 protein: CASAQGADQPQHF; CDR3 DNA: TGTGCCAGTGCACAGGGGGCCGATCAGCCCCAGCATTTT
D gene: .; J gene: TRBJ2-7; CDR3 length: 16; V gene: TRBV28; clone size: .; CDR3 protein: CASSPGFSLLGLEQYF; CDR3 DNA: TGTGCCAGCAGTCCGGGGTTCTCCCTTCTTGGGCTCGAGCAGTACTTC
D gene: TRBD1; J gene: TRBJ1-4; CDR3 length: 17; V gene: TRBV28; clone size: .; CDR3 protein: CASSLSRDRGGDEKLFF; CDR3 DNA: TGTGCCAGCAGTTTGTCCCGGGACAGGGGCGGGGATGAAAAACTGTTTTTT
D gene: .; J gene: TRBJ2-3; CDR3 length: 14; V gene: TRBV7-9; clone size: .; CDR3 protein: CASSLVKGADTQYF; CDR3 DNA: TGTGCCAGCAGCTTAGTAAAGGGCGCAGATACGCAGTATTTT
D gene: .; J gene: TRBJ1-1; CDR3 length: 13; V gene: TRBV19; clone size: .; CDR3 protein: CASRGIVDTEAFF; CDR3 DNA: TGTGCCAGTAGAGGTATAGTGGACACTGAAGCTTTCTTT
D gene: .; J gene: TRBJ2-6; CDR3 length: 16; V gene: TRBV7-9; clone size: .; CDR3 protein: CASSLLGSAGANVLTF; CDR3 DNA: TGTGCCAGCAGCTTATTGGGGTCGGCTGGGGCCAACGTCCTGACTTTC
D gene: TRBD2; J gene: TRBJ2-2; CDR3 length: 16; V gene: TRBV28; clone size: .; CDR3 protein: CASTFTGGVVTGELFF; CDR3 DNA: TGTGCCAGCACGTTTACGGGGGGAGTGGTCACCGGGGAGCTGTTTTTT
D gene: .; J gene: TRBJ2-5; CDR3 length: 13; V gene: TRBV15; clone size: once; CDR3 protein: CATSRDNQETQYF; CDR3 DNA: TGTGCCACCAGCAGAGACAACCAAGAGACCCAGTACTTC
D gene: .; J gene: TRBJ1-1; CDR3 length: 16; V gene: TRBV30; clone size: .; CDR3 protein: CAWSRLSPGRSTEAFF; CDR3 DNA: TGTGCCTGGAGCCGCCTTTCCCCAGGGCGTAGCACTGAAGCTTTCTTT
D gene: .; J gene: TRBJ1-1; CDR3 length: 15; V gene: TRBV18; clone size: .; CDR3 protein: CASSPGQGLGTEAFF; CDR3 DNA: TGTGCCAGCTCACCAGGCCAGGGGCTGGGCACTGAAGCTTTCTTT
D gene: TRBD2; J gene: TRBJ2-3; CDR3 length: 16; V gene: TRBV6-1; clone size: .; CDR3 protein: CASSVSSGSATDTQYF; CDR3 DNA: TGTGCCAGCAGTGTTTCTAGCGGGAGCGCAACAGATACGCAGTATTTT
D gene: .; J gene: TRBJ2-2; CDR3 length: 12; V gene: TRBV11-3; clone size: .; CDR3 protein: CASSPSYGELFF; CDR3 DNA: TGTGCCAGCAGCCCCAGTTACGGGGAGCTGTTTTTT
D gene: TRBD1; J gene: TRBJ2-3; CDR3 length: 13; V gene: TRBV14; clone size: .; CDR3 protein: CASSQGGTGVAYF; CDR3 DNA: TGTGCCAGCAGCCAAGGGGGGACAGGAGTGGCGTATTTT
D gene: .; J gene: TRBJ2-7; CDR3 length: 13; V gene: TRBV5-4; clone size: .; CDR3 protein: CASSFSYSYEQYF; CDR3 DNA: TGTGCCAGCAGCTTTAGTTACTCCTACGAGCAGTACTTC
D gene: .; J gene: TRBJ2-1; CDR3 length: 13; V gene: TRBV7-2; clone size: .; CDR3 protein: CASSLSSLNEQFF; CDR3 DNA: TGTGCCAGCAGCTTGTCGTCCTTGAATGAGCAGTTCTTC
D gene: .; J gene: TRBJ1-2; CDR3 length: 16; V gene: TRBV19; clone size: .; CDR3 protein: CASSITHLNFDYGYTF; CDR3 DNA: TGTGCCAGTAGTATCACCCACCTGAATTTTGACTATGGCTACACCTTC
D gene: .; J gene: TRBJ2-1; CDR3 length: 12; V gene: TRBV28; clone size: once; CDR3 protein: CASSLPGNEQFF; CDR3 DNA: TGTGCCAGCAGTTTACCGGGGAATGAGCAGTTCTTC
D gene: .; J gene: TRBJ2-1; CDR3 length: 11; V gene: TRBV6-5; clone size: once; CDR3 protein: CASSTYNEQFF; CDR3 DNA: TGTGCCAGCAGCACCTACAATGAGCAGTTCTTC
D gene: TRBD1; J gene: TRBJ1-6; CDR3 length: 14; V gene: TRBV7-3; clone size: .; CDR3 protein: CASSHGQGNSPLHF; CDR3 DNA: TGTGCCAGCAGCCACGGACAGGGTAATTCACCCCTCCACTTT
D gene: .; J gene: TRBJ1-3; CDR3 length: 16; V gene: TRBV18; clone size: once; CDR3 protein: CASSPRQASSGNTIYF; CDR3 DNA: TGTGCCAGCTCACCGAGACAGGCTAGCTCTGGAAACACCATATATTTT
D gene: .; J gene: TRBJ1-1; CDR3 length: 13; V gene: TRBV6-5; clone size: .; CDR3 protein: CASSYLKNTEAFF; CDR3 DNA: TGTGCCAGCAGTTACTTAAAGAACACTGAAGCTTTCTTT
D gene: .; J gene: TRBJ2-3; CDR3 length: 17; V gene: TRBV18; clone size: .; CDR3 protein: CASSHSDRGFSTDTQYF; CDR3 DNA: TGTGCCAGCTCCCACAGCGATAGAGGGTTTAGCACAGATACGCAGTATTTT
D gene: .; J gene: TRBJ2-3; CDR3 length: 15; V gene: TRBV5-1; clone size: .; CDR3 protein: CASSLGAGPSDTQYF; CDR3 DNA: TGCGCCAGCAGCTTGGGAGCGGGCCCCTCAGATACGCAGTATTTT
D gene: .; J gene: TRBJ1-1; CDR3 length: 16; V gene: TRBV6-1; clone size: .; CDR3 protein: CASSATRRALNTEAFF; CDR3 DNA: TGTGCCAGCAGTGCCACCCGACGGGCCCTGAACACTGAAGCTTTCTTT
D gene: .; J gene: TRBJ2-2; CDR3 length: 15; V gene: TRBV7-3; clone size: .; CDR3 protein: CASSRTQGNTGELFF; CDR3 DNA: TGTGCCAGCAGCCGAACACAGGGGAACACCGGGGAGCTGTTTTTT
D gene: .; J gene: TRBJ1-4; CDR3 length: 13; V gene: TRBV7-9; clone size: .; CDR3 protein: CASSLSNNEKLFF; CDR3 DNA: TGTGCCAGCAGCTTATCTAATAATGAAAAACTGTTTTTT
D gene: .; J gene: TRBJ1-1; CDR3 length: 15; V gene: TRBV28; clone size: .; CDR3 protein: CASHTVQGRNTEAFF; CDR3 DNA: TGTGCCAGCCATACCGTACAGGGAAGAAACACTGAAGCTTTCTTT
D gene: TRBD2; J gene: TRBJ2-2; CDR3 length: 14; V gene: TRBV4-1; clone size: .; CDR3 protein: CASRRGSDTGELFF; CDR3 DNA: TGCGCCAGCCGGCGGGGGTCGGACACCGGGGAGCTGTTTTTT
D gene: .; J gene: TRBJ1-4; CDR3 length: 14; V gene: TRBV7-2; clone size: once; CDR3 protein: CASREGATNEKLFF; CDR3 DNA: TGTGCCAGCAGGGAGGGAGCAACTAATGAAAAACTGTTTTTT
D gene: .; J gene: TRBJ2-7; CDR3 length: 14; V gene: TRBV4-1; clone size: .; CDR3 protein: CASSSRDLTYEQYF; CDR3 DNA: TGCGCCAGCAGCAGCCGGGACCTGACCTACGAGCAGTACTTC